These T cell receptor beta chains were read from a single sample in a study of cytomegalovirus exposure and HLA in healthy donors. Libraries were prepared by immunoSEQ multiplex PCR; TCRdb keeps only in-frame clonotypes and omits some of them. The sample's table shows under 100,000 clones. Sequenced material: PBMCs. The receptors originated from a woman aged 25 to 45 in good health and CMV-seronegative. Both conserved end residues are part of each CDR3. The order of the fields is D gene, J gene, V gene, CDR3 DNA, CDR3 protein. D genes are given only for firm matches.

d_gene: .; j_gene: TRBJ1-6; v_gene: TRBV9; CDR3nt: TGTGCCAGCAGCGTAGTGGAGCTAAATTCACCCCTCCACTTT; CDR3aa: CASSVVELNSPLHF
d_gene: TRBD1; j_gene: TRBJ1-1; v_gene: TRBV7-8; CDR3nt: TGTGCCAGCAGCCTCCGGACAGGGGAGGTGACTGAAGCTTTCTTT; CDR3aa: CASSLRTGEVTEAFF
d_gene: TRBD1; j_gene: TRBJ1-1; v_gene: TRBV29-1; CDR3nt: TGCAGCGTTGCTTATAGACAGGGGAGTTCTGAAGCTTTCTTT; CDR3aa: CSVAYRQGSSEAFF
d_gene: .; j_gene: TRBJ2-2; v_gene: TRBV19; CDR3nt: TGTGCCAGTAGTAATAGTCGGCGGCTGAACACCGGGGAGCTGTTTTTT; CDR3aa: CASSNSRRLNTGELFF
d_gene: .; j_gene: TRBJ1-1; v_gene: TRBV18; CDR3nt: TGTGCCAGCTCACCAACCCCGGACGGGAGAAACACTGAAGCTTTCTTT; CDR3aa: CASSPTPDGRNTEAFF
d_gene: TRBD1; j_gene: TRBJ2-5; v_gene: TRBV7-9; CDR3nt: TGTGCCAGCAGCCCGGGACAGGGGGGGAAGCAGTACTTC; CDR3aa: CASSPGQGGKQYF
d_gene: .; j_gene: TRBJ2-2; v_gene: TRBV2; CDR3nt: TGTGCCAGCAGGACCGCCGGAGCCAGAGCCCCCTCCGGGGAGCTGTTTTTT; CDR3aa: CASRTAGARAPSGELFF
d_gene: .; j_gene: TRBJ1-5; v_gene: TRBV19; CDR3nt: TGTGCCAGTAGTGGCCTCCCGGACAGACCGAATCAGCCCCAGCATTTT; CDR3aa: CASSGLPDRPNQPQHF
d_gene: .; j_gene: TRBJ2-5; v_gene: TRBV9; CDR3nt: TGTGCCAGCAGCGTCGCGGGGACCCAAGAGACCCAGTACTTC; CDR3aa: CASSVAGTQETQYF
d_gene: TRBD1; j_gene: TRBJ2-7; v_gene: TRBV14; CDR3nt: TGTGCCAGCAGCCAATCCAGGGGGCACTTCACCTCCTACGAGCAGTACTTC; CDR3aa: CASSQSRGHFTSYEQYF
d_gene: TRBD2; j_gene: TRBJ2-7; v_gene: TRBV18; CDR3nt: TGTGCCAGCTCCGGGACTAGCGGATCCTCCTACGAGCAGTACTTC; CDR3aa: CASSGTSGSSYEQYF
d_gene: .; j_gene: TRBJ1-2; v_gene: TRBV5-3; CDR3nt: TGTGCCAGAAGCTTGGGGAGGGCAAACTATGGCTACACCTTC; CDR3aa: CARSLGRANYGYTF
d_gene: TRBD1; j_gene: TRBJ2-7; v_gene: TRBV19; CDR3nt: TGTGCCAGTAGTGTATGGTTAAGGACAGGGGAGGAGCAGTACTTC; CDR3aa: CASSVWLRTGEEQYF
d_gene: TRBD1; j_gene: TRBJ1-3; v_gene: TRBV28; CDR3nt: TGTGCCAGCAGTTCCCCCTACAGGGGGGGCTCTGGAAACACCATATATTTT; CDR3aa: CASSSPYRGGSGNTIYF
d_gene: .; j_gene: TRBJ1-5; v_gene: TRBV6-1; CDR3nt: TGTGCCAGCGCGCTCAGGGTTAGGGGCAATCAGCCCCAGCATTTT; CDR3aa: CASALRVRGNQPQHF
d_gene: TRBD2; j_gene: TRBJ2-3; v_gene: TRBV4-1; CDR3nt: TGCGCCAGCAGCACCCGCGGACTAGCATCCACAGATACGCAGTATTTT; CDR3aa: CASSTRGLASTDTQYF
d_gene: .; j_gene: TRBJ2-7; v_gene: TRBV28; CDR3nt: TGTGCCAGCAGTCCACCGACGGGAGAGGGGCGCGAGCAGTACTTC; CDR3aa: CASSPPTGEGREQYF
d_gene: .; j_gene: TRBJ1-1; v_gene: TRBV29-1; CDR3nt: TGCAGCGTTGAAACTGGAGGGGTAGGCACTGAAGCTTTCTTT; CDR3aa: CSVETGGVGTEAFF
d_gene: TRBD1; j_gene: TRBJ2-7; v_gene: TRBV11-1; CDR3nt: TGTGCCAGCAGGGCGGGACAGGGGGAGTTGGACGAGCAGTACTTC; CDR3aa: CASRAGQGELDEQYF
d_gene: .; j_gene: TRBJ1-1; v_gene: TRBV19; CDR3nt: TGTGCCAGTAGTCGAGAAGGGGTAGGAACTGAAGCTTTCTTT; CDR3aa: CASSREGVGTEAFF
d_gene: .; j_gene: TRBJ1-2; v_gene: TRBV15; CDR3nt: TGTGCCACCAGCAGAGATTGGGAGGACTATGGCTACACCTTC; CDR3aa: CATSRDWEDYGYTF
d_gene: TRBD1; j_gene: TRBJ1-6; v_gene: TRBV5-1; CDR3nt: TGCGCCAGCAGCTTGGACAGGGGGCAGGCCTCACCCCTCCACTTT; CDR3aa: CASSLDRGQASPLHF
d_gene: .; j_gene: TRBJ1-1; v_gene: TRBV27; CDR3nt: TGTGCCAGCAGCCCACTTATGCCCCGCGAGATAGCTTTCTTT; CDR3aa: CASSPLMPREIAFF
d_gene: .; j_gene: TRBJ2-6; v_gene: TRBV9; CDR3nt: TGTGCCAGCAGCGCTCTTCGGGGCTCTGGGGCCAACGTCCTGACTTTC; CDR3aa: CASSALRGSGANVLTF
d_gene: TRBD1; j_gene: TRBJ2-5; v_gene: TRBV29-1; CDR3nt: TGCAGCGCCCGAAATGGAGGACAGGGCCAAGAGACCCAGTACTTC; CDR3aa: CSARNGGQGQETQYF
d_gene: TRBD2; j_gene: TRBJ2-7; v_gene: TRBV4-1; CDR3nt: TGCGCCAGCAGCCAAAGACTAGCGGGGGACCACTACGAGCAGTACTTC; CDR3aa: CASSQRLAGDHYEQYF
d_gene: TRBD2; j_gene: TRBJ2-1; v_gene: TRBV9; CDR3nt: TGTGCCAGCACCAGCGGGGGGGCCTACAATGAGCAGTTCTTC; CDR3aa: CASTSGGAYNEQFF
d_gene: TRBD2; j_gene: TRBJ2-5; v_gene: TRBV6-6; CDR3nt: TGTGCCAGCAGTTACCGGGCTAGCGGACTTCAAGAGACCCAGTACTTC; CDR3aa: CASSYRASGLQETQYF
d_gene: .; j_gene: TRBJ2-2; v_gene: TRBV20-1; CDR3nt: TGCAGTGCTAGCCGGACCGGGGAGCTGTTTTTT; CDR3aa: CSASRTGELFF
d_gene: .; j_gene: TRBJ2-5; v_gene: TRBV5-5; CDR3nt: TGTGCCAGCAGCTTGGCTAGCCCGGAGACCCAGTACTTC; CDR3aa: CASSLASPETQYF
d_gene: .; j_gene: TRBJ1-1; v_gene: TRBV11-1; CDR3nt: TGTGCCAGCAGCTTAGGGGAGGGTTTGAACACTGAAGCTTTCTTT; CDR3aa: CASSLGEGLNTEAFF
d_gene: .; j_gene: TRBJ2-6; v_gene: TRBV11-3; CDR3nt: TGTGCCAGCAGCTTAGGAGGTCGAGGGGCCAACGTCCTGACTTTC; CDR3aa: CASSLGGRGANVLTF
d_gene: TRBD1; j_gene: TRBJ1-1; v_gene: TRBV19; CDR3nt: TGTGCCAGTAGTTTAGAGACAGGGGGAAGCACTGAAGCTTTCTTT; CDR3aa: CASSLETGGSTEAFF
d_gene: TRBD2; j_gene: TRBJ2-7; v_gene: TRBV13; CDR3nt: TGTGCCAGCAGTTCACAGGGACTAGCGGGAGCCGCGCAGTACTTC; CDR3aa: CASSSQGLAGAAQYF
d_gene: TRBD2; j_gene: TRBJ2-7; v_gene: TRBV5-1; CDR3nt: TGCGCCAGCAGCGCGGGAGCGGGGGGGTTCTACGAGCAGTACTTC; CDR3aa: CASSAGAGGFYEQYF
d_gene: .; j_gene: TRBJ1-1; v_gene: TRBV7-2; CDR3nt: TGTGCCAGCAGCCCCCCCAGGGGCAGGACTTTCTTT; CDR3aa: CASSPPRGRTFF
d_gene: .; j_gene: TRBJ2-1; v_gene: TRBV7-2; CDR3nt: TGTGCCAGCACCTTGAACGGGGAGCAGTTCTTC; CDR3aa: CASTLNGEQFF
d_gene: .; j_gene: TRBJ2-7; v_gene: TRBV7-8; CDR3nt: TGTGCCAGCAGCTTAAAGGGGCCGGTCTTCTCCTACGAGCAGTACTTC; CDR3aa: CASSLKGPVFSYEQYF
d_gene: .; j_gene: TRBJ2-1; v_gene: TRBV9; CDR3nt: TGTGCCAGCAGCTCACGGACGGGGTCCTACAATGAGCAGTTCTTC; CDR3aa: CASSSRTGSYNEQFF